This passage covers 5 T cell receptor beta chains from one sample sequenced in a study of response to subunit inactivated influenza vaccine. MiXCR was run by TCRdb on the RT-PCR reads, yielding one entry per CDR3 protein. The repertoire holds 600,000 to 700,000 distinct CDR3 sequences, with around 15% as singletons. Sample: PBMCs from blood, taken less than 15 days before vaccination. Every receptor here comes from a man aged 50-60 years who received an inactivated influenza vaccine.

V is TRBV29-1 and J is TRBJ2-1; D not certain. Germline loops: CDR1 SQVTM, CDR2 ANQGSEA. The CDR3 spans 11 residues. V was shortened by 1 base and J by 8 bases, with 6 bases between the two germline ends. The CDR3 here is CSVEGMDEQFF. The CDR3 DNA reads TGCAGCGTTGAAGGGATGGATGAGCAGTTCTTC.

This clonotype was found a few times. This chain joins TRBV20-1 and TRBJ2-5, with a weak D call TRBD2 (5 bases). V was cut by 2 bases and J by 2 bases, with 15 bases left in between. The V gene's germline CDR1 is DFQATT and CDR2 SNEGSKA (reference sequence). The CDR3 is made up of 15 amino acids. The CDR3 nucleotides read TGCAGTGCTAGAAATCCTTGGACTGGACAAGAGACCCAGTACTTC. Residues: CSARNPWTGQETQYF.

In its sample, this clonotype was seen a few times. The chain couples TRBV6-1 to TRBJ2-5; 11 bases agree with TRBD2. This CDR3 has 14 amino acids. Germline V lookup: CDR1 MNHNS, CDR2 SASEGT. The ends lost 6 bases at V and 7 bases at J; junction bases unmatched: 7. The CDR3 DNA is TGTGCCAGCAGGACGACTAGCGGGGTGGGGACCCAGTACTTC. Translated, it gives CASRTTSGVGTQYF.

The chain links TRBV12-3 or TRBV12-4 to TRBJ1-5; TRBD1 agrees at 9 bases. The CDR3 has 13 residues. V was clipped by 6 bases and J by 6 bases; unmatched bases: 3. DNA of the CDR3: TGTGCCAGCAGGCGGACAGGGGTTCAGCCCCAGCATTTT. Encoded protein: CASRRTGVQPQHF.

This clonotype has a handful of counts. The genes are TRBV12-3 or TRBV12-4 and TRBJ2-1, with TRBD2 matching over 14 bases. The CDR3 is 16 amino acids. V lost 6 bases to trimming and J lost 3 bases; unmatched junction nucleotides: 4. The CDR3 loop reads CASRGLAGVGYNEQFF. Here the CDR3 DNA reads TGTGCCAGCAGGGGACTAGCGGGAGTTGGCTACAATGAGCAGTTCTTC.